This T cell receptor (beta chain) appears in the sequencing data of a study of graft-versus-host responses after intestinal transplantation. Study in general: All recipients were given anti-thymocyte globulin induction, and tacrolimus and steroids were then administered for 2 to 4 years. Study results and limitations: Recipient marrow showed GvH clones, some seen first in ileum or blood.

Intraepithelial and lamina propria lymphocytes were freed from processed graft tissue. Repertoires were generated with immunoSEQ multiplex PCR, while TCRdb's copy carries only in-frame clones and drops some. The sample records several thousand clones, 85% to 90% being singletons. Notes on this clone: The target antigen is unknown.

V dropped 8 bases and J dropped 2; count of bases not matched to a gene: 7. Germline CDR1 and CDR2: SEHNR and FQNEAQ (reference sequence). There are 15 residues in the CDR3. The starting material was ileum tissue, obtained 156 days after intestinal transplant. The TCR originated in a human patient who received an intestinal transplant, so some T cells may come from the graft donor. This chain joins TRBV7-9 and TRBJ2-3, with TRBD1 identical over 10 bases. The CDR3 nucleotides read TGTGCCAGCCGATTGGGACAGGGGATCACAGATACGCAGTATTTT. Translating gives CASRLGQGITDTQYF.